This TCR beta chain stems from a study of blood T cell repertoires in COVID-19. Unmatched junction bases numbered 6, after V lost 5 bases and J lost 7 bases. Germline-derived CDR1 and CDR2 are SGHAT and FQNNGV. The CDR3 runs 13 residues. Produced via immunoSEQ multiplex PCR; TCRdb's table is partial and in-frame only. The sample has about 300,000 clones, about nine tenths seen once. The V and J genes are TRBV11-2 and TRBJ2-7; 9 nucleotides agree with TRBD1. This receptor was identified in a woman in her twenties or thirties with COVID-19, enrolled during active disease. Specimen: peripheral blood. Here the CDR3 DNA reads TGTGCCAGCAGCATGGGACAGGGTAAAGAGCAGTACTTC. Protein product: CASSMGQGKEQYF.